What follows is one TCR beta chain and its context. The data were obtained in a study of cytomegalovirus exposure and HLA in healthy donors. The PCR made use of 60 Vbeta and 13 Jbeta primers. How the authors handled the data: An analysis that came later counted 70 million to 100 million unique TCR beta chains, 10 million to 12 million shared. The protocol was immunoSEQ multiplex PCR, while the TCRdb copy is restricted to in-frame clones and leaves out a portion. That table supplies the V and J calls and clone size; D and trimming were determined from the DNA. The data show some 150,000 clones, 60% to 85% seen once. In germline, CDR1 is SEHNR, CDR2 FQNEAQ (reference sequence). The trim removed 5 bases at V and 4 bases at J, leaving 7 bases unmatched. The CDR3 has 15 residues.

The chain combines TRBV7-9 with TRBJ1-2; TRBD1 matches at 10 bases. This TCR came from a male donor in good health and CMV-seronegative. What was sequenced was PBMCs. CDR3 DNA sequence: TGTGCCAGCAGCCACCCGACAGGGGGCGCCTATGGCTACACCTTC. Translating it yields CASSHPTGGAYGYTF.